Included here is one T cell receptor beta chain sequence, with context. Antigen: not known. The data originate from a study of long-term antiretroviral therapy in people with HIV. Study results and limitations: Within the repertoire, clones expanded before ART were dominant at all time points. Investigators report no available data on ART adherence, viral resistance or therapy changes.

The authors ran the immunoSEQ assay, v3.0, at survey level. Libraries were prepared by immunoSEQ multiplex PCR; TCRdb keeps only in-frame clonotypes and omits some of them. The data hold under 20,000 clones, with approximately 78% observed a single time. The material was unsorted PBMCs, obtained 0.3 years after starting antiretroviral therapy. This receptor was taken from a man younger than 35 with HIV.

CDR3 protein: CASSMWDTRGWPQHF. The CDR3, as DNA: TGTGCCAGTAGTATGTGGGACACCCGAGGGTGGCCCCAGCATTTT. The V and J genes are TRBV19 and TRBJ1-5, with a weak D call TRBD1 (6 bases). This CDR3 is built from 15 residues. Germline CDR1 and CDR2: LNHDA and SQIVND (reference sequence). V lost 3 bases and J lost 9, with 18 bases in between.